Listed here are 5 T cell receptor beta chains from one sample, sequenced in a study of vaccination and CD4 T cells after COVID-19 (dated by TCRdb to the early 2020s). Sample time point, as interpreted from the label and publication: late sampling 161 to 241 days after vaccination in three convalescent patients. The treatment or condition label, read with the paper, signifies: 10-day PBMC culture with coronavirus spike peptide pools or control peptides (ViraFEST assay). To prepare the library, PCR was applied. The instrument was an Illumina iSeq 100. At the Johns Hopkins FTIC core, DNA from the cultured CD4+ T cells underwent TCR sequencing with the Oncomine TCR Beta short-read assay. The public reads were reanalyzed by TCRdb: fastp trimming at Q25, MiXCR alignment, in-frame beta chains only. Records with the same CDR3 protein are collapsed into one entry carrying the most frequent genes and DNA. This sample holds some 19,000 distinct CDR3 sequences; around 50% were observed only once. The ten largest clones capture 21% of the sample.

Their recognized antigens are unknown. Source: CD4+ T cells from blood, cultured in vitro, taken about 7 months after SARS-CoV-2 vaccination. The receptors here all came from a human donor who had recovered from COVID-19.

This clonotype was seen more than once but under ten times. The V gene is TRBV20-1, the J gene TRBJ2-4; D is possibly TRBD1 or TRBD2 (6 bases each). The germline V and J ends were trimmed by 7 bases and 3 bases, with 16 bases remaining between them. The CDR3 sequence is 14 residues long. Germline loops: CDR1 DFQATT, CDR2 SNEGSKA (reference sequence). The CDR3 nucleotides read TGCAGTGTGGGGGGCCTGTTGGGCAAAAACATTCAGTACTTC. The encoded protein is CSVGGLLGKNIQYF.

This sequence joins TRBV7-2 and TRBJ2-3, with D maybe TRBD2 (6 bases). In germline, CDR1 is SGHTA, CDR2 FQGNSA. V lost 3 bases and J lost 4, with 11 bases in between. This CDR3 has 14 amino acids. The CDR3 is CASSFGGNADTQYF. The CDR3 DNA sequence: TGTGCCAGCAGCTTTGGAGGGAACGCAGATACGCAGTATTTT.

The chain carries TRBV18 and TRBJ1-1; D is possibly TRBD1 (6 bases). The V end was cut by 3 bases, the J end by 5 bases, with 10 bases between. The CDR3 has 13 residues. Germline V gene sequence: CDR1 KGHSH, CDR2 LQKENI. The chain's CDR3 is CASSPGQTTEAFF. CDR3 nucleotides: TGTGCCAGCTCACCCGGACAGACAACTGAAGCTTTCTTT.

This clonotype was detected a few times. V gene TRBV11-3 combines with J gene TRBJ2-5, with TRBD2 identical over 12 bases. This CDR3 is built from 17 residues. J was trimmed by 0 bases and V by 1 base; bases with no gene match: 3. Germline loops: CDR1 SGHNT, CDR2 YENEEA. Here the CDR3 reads CASSLGTSGTYQETQYF. The DNA for the CDR3 is TGTGCCAGCAGCTTAGGGACTAGCGGGACGTACCAAGAGACCCAGTACTTC.

This chain connects TRBV7-9 to TRBJ2-1; 10 bases align to TRBD2. The CDR3 covers 16 residues. CDR1 and CDR2 (germline): SEHNR, FQNEAQ (reference sequence). The junction had 8 bases not matched to a gene; V was cut back by 0 bases and J by 9 bases. This chain's CDR3 is CASSLALAGEVVEQFF. The CDR3 nucleotides read TGTGCCAGCAGCTTAGCTCTAGCGGGAGAGGTAGTTGAGCAGTTCTTC.